This T cell receptor (beta chain) was sequenced for a study of graft-versus-host responses after intestinal transplantation. Study at large: Each recipient received a multivisceral, liver-intestinal, or isolated intestinal graft. Among the recipients, all got anti-thymocyte globulin induction and then tacrolimus and steroids for about 3 years.

General observations from the study: Declines in HvG clones occurring early post-transplant were associated with peak circulating GvH clone levels. Recipient-marrow GvH clones were detected, some having first appeared in ileum or blood.

Intraepithelial and lamina propria lymphocytes were released after the graft tissue was processed. About this clone itself: Its antigen is still unknown.

TCRdb's copy holds only in-frame clones and misses some; the assay was immunoSEQ multiplex PCR. Among about 1,900 clones listed, around 86% were seen once. Trimming stripped 0 bases from V and 2 bases from J, with 1 base between. Germline V gives CDR1 LGHNA, CDR2 YNFKEQ. There are 13 residues in the CDR3. The J gene is TRBJ2-2, the V gene TRBV4-2, with unresolved D. The specimen comprised ileum tissue, sampled 55 to 60 days after intestinal transplant. The clonotype originates from a human patient who received an intestinal transplant, so some T cells may come from the graft donor. The CDR3 sequence: CASSQDNTGELFF. CDR3 in DNA: TGTGCCAGCAGCCAAGATAACACCGGGGAGCTGTTTTTT.